This TCR beta chain was recorded in a study of Tregs in tolerant kidney transplant recipients. For this clone: The antigen remains undetermined.

Notes on the study in general: Nucleotide sequences could not be compared across some patients' samples due to primer changes. This study did not directly address biological reproducibility. Tregs expanded with activated donor B cells seemed most donor-specific.

The nonmyeloablative bone marrow transplants came from related graft donors, with transient mixed chimerism. Unstimulated Tregs (CD4+CD25+CD127-) and CD4+CD25- non-Tregs were sorted from PBMCs. The CDR3 spans 15 residues. Germline CDR1 reads SGHNT; CDR2 reads YYREEE (reference sequence). V was pared by 2 bases and J by 6 bases, with 6 bases of the junction left unmatched. The protocol was immunoSEQ multiplex PCR, while the TCRdb copy is restricted to in-frame clones and leaves out a portion. The sample includes under 90,000 clones, 90% to 95% seen only once; the top ten take about 1.4%. This specimen was CD4+ T cells from blood (PBMCs), taken 24 months after the transplant. The chain employs TRBV5-4 and TRBJ2-4, with 9 positions matching TRBD1. This receptor was taken from a human patient who received a combined kidney and bone marrow transplant. The T cells may partly be graft donor cells. This CDR3 is CASSLQTGGRNIQYF. The CDR3, as DNA: TGTGCCAGCAGCTTACAGACAGGGGGAAGAAACATTCAGTACTTC.